Following are 11 T cell receptor beta chains from one sample sequenced in a study of blood T cell repertoires in COVID-19. Profiling relied on immunoSEQ multiplex PCR, and the TCRdb table lists in-frame clones only, not all of them. The table has fewer than 200,000 clones, about 72% seen once. Specimen: PBMCs or T cells enriched from blood (not recorded which). The origin of the receptors is a woman in her forties or fifties who had recovered from COVID-19.

The chain combines TRBV28 with TRBJ2-3; weak D call: TRBD2 (6 bases). There are 15 residues in the CDR3. Per germline, CDR1 MDHEN and CDR2 SYDVKM. With 6 bases removed from V and 0 bases from J, the gap between germline ends came to 13 bases. The DNA of the CDR3 is TGTGCCAGCAGGGTGGAGGGCATAAGCACAGATACGCAGTATTTT. It yields the protein CASRVEGISTDTQYF.

There are a few counts of this clone. This chain connects TRBV27 to TRBJ1-5, with D maybe TRBD1 (5 bases). Trimming shortened V by 1 base and J by 1 base, and 8 bases separated the two germline ends. Germline values: CDR1 MNHEY, CDR2 SMNVEV (reference sequence). This CDR3 is built from 15 residues. The CDR3 spells CASSLFQGSNQPQHF. CDR3 in DNA: TGTGCCAGCAGTTTATTCCAGGGAAGCAATCAGCCCCAGCATTTT.

The chain is built from TRBV7-2 and TRBJ1-2; TRBD1 agrees at 7 bases. The CDR3 loop spans 14 amino acids. Losses at the gene ends were 5 bases for V and 1 base for J; bases not matched to a gene: 4. Germline values: CDR1 SGHTA, CDR2 FQGNSA. In nucleotides, the CDR3 is TGTGCCAGCAGCCAGACAGGGCTTAACTATGGCTACACCTTC. It encodes CASSQTGLNYGYTF.

In its sample, this clone was seen a few times. The genes are TRBV28 and TRBJ1-2, with 11 nucleotides matching TRBD1. Germline V gives CDR1 MDHEN, CDR2 SYDVKM. The CDR3 consists of 14 residues. J was trimmed by 4 bases and V by 5 bases; bases with no gene match: 3. CDR3: CASSPGQGGYGYTF. The CDR3 DNA reads as TGTGCCAGCAGTCCGGGACAGGGGGGCTATGGCTACACCTTC.

The V and J genes are TRBV6-5 and TRBJ2-7; 9 nucleotides agree with TRBD1. This CDR3 comprises 13 residues. V trimming: 5 bases; J trimming: 7 bases; junction bases outside the gene matches: 6. CDR1 is MNHEY, CDR2 SVGAGI, per germline. The CDR3 region is CASSPGTGWEQYF. CDR3 sequence (DNA): TGTGCCAGCAGTCCCGGGACAGGGTGGGAGCAGTACTTC.

This clone was counted between two and nine times. V and J are TRBV6-5 and TRBJ2-5, with 9 nucleotides matching TRBD1. The CDR3 loop spans 15 amino acids. V trimming: 6 bases; J trimming: 5 bases; junction bases outside the gene matches: 10. From germline, CDR1 is MNHEY and CDR2 SVGAGI. The DNA for the CDR3 is TGTGCCAGCAGGGTGACAGGGGGGGGAGGTGAGACCCAGTACTTC. Translated, it gives CASRVTGGGGETQYF.

The gene calls are TRBV4-1 and TRBJ1-1, with TRBD1 identical over 9 bases. The germline V gene has CDR1 MGHRA and CDR2 YSYEKL. CDR3 length: 16 residues. The trim removed 1 base at V and 9 bases at J, leaving 12 bases unmatched. The CDR3 nucleotides are TGCGCCAGCAGCCAAGCGATTAGGACAGGGGAAGGAAAAGCTTTCTTT. Amino acid sequence: CASSQAIRTGEGKAFF.

This sequence joins TRBV7-6 and TRBJ1-1; TRBD1 agrees at 8 bases. This CDR3 comprises 17 residues. Germline loops: CDR1 SGHVS, CDR2 FNYEAQ. With 5 bases clipped from V and 4 bases from J, the junction kept 15 bases outside the gene matches. CDR3 nucleotide sequence: TGTGCCAGCAGCCCTATACCGGACAGGGTGGGGGTCACTGAAGCTTTCTTT. Translating gives CASSPIPDRVGVTEAFF.

The chain couples TRBV30 to TRBJ2-7; tentative D call: TRBD2 (6 bases). V was trimmed by 2 bases and J by 7 bases, leaving 9 bases between them. The germline gives CDR1 GTSNPN, CDR2 SVGIG (reference sequence). The CDR3 sequence is 11 residues long. The CDR3 sequence: CAWSPRGEQYF. In DNA form, the CDR3 reads TGTGCCTGGAGTCCACGGGGGGAGCAGTACTTC.

The J gene is TRBJ1-1, the V gene TRBV28; D perhaps matches TRBD1 (6 bases). V lost 7 bases and J 3 bases, leaving 21 bases between the germline ends. The CDR3 has 16 amino acids. Germline CDR1 is MDHEN and CDR2 is SYDVKM. CDR3 in DNA: TGTGCCAGCACCCCGTCCCCAGGCAGGGGTGACACTGAAGCTTTCTTT. This encodes CASTPSPGRGDTEAFF.

This clone was seen a few times. The J gene is TRBJ1-1, the V gene TRBV29-1; D may be TRBD1 (5 bases). The CDR3 runs to 13 residues. In germline, CDR1 is SQVTM, CDR2 ANQGSEA. The ends were cut back, 6 bases at V and 1 base at J, with 12 bases in the middle. This CDR3 reads CSVTGLRNTEAFF. CDR3 bases: TGCAGCGTCACGGGACTTCGGAACACTGAAGCTTTCTTT.